The next 26 T cell receptor beta chains were all read from a single sample in a study of cytomegalovirus exposure and HLA in healthy donors. The PCR was carried out with 60 Vbeta primers and 13 Jbeta primers. Clones were sequenced by immunoSEQ multiplex PCR, and TCRdb holds only the in-frame ones, with some missing. This table has about 150,000 clones, 76% appearing once. The sample was PBMCs. The receptor set was obtained from a male donor in good health and CMV-seronegative.

This rearrangement joins TRBV18 to TRBJ1-1; a possible D gene is TRBD1 (5 bases). CDR1 and CDR2 (germline): KGHSH, LQKENI. With 6 bases removed from V and 3 bases from J, the gap between germline ends came to 17 bases. The CDR3 covers 15 residues. The CDR3 region has the DNA TGTGCCAGCTCTATAGAGGTACAGGTTTACACTGAAGCTTTCTTT. Translated, it gives CASSIEVQVYTEAFF.

DNA for the CDR3: TGCGCCAGCAGTCGACAGGGATCCGGGGAGCTGTTTTTT. Protein: CASSRQGSGELFF. J is TRBJ2-2 and V is TRBV4-1, with TRBD1 matching over 7 bases. Germline V gene lookup returns CDR1 MGHRA and CDR2 YSYEKL. The CDR3 covers 13 residues. The J segment lost 6 bases and the V segment lost 6 bases, leaving 4 bases of the junction unmatched.

The chain joins TRBV7-9 to TRBJ1-2; the D is unclear. CDR3 size: 15 residues. Germline CDR1 and CDR2: SEHNR and FQNEAQ (reference sequence). The ends were cut back, 3 bases at V and 3 bases at J, with 14 bases in the middle. The DNA of the CDR3 is TGTGCCAGCAGCTTGAGGGCCGCCGCCCACTATGGCTACACCTTC. Translation: CASSLRAAAHYGYTF.

V usage is TRBV14 and J usage is TRBJ1-3; perhaps TRBD1 as D (5 bases). The V gene's germline CDR1 is SGHDN and CDR2 FVKESK. The V end lost 7 bases, the J end lost 4 bases, and 17 bases lay between the germline ends. CDR3 length: 15 amino acids. CDR3 protein: CASTSGGAEGNTIYF. The CDR3 region has the DNA TGTGCCAGCACCTCTGGCGGGGCAGAAGGAAACACCATATATTTT.

The chain links TRBV7-9 to TRBJ2-5; D might be TRBD1 (6 bases). This CDR3 spans 13 amino acids. In germline, CDR1 is SEHNR, CDR2 FQNEAQ (reference sequence). Trimming removed 3 bases from V and 5 bases from J, with 10 bases in between. The CDR3 DNA reads TGTGCCAGCAGCTTGTCAGGGGCGGAGACCCAGTACTTC. It is translated as CASSLSGAETQYF.

This chain uses TRBV9 with TRBJ1-5; 7 bases are a match to TRBD1. CDR3 size: 15 residues. CDR1 SGDLS and CDR2 YYNGEE come from the germline V gene. Losses at the gene ends were 0 bases for V and 4 bases for J; bases not matched to a gene: 4. CDR3 nucleotides: TGTGCCAGCAGCGTAGAAGGGACAGCTAATCAGCCCCAGCATTTT. Protein sequence: CASSVEGTANQPQHF.

This clone was detected a few times. The rearrangement uses TRBV11-3 and TRBJ1-4; D might be TRBD1 (6 bases). The germline V gene encodes CDR1 SGHNT and CDR2 YENEEA. This CDR3 has 14 amino acids. The V end was cut by 5 bases, the J end by 8 bases, with 15 bases between. The CDR3 DNA reads TGTGCCAGCAGCCCAGGGGCGGGGGACGAAAAACTGTTTTTT. This gives the protein CASSPGAGDEKLFF.

V is TRBV18 and J is TRBJ2-5; possibly TRBD2 for D (6 bases). Germline V lookup: CDR1 KGHSH, CDR2 LQKENI. Trimming removed 2 bases from V and 1 base from J, with 11 bases in between. The CDR3 sequence is 15 residues long. CDR3 sequence reads: CASSPGSGSQETQYF. CDR3 coding DNA: TGTGCCAGCTCACCAGGAAGCGGGTCCCAAGAGACCCAGTACTTC.

The chain links TRBV18 to TRBJ1-4; D unclear. This CDR3 comprises 16 residues. Germline V gene lookup returns CDR1 KGHSH and CDR2 LQKENI. Trimming cost V 5 bases and J 6 bases, with 19 bases left between them. The CDR3 coding sequence is TGTGCCAGCTCATCCTCCACCGCTCAAAGCTATGAAAAACTGTTTTTT. Its translation is CASSSSTAQSYEKLFF.

This clone occurred a few times. J is TRBJ2-3 and V is TRBV13; D might be TRBD1 (6 bases). The germline V gene has CDR1 PRHDT and CDR2 FYEKMQ (reference sequence). The V gene lost 6 bases and the J gene lost 6 bases, with 16 bases spanning the gap. The CDR3 sequence is 14 residues long. DNA of the CDR3: TGTGCCAGCAGGTTGAGACAGGCAGGGGATACGCAGTATTTT. It yields the protein CASRLRQAGDTQYF.

This chain links TRBV19 with TRBJ2-1, with D tentatively TRBD2 (5 bases). The V and J ends lost 7 bases and 7 bases respectively, with 17 bases between them. Per the germline V gene, CDR1 is LNHDA and CDR2 is SQIVND (reference sequence). The CDR3 sequence is 14 residues long. The CDR3 loop is CASTPLTTGNEQFF. In nucleotides, the CDR3 is TGTGCCAGTACCCCCCTGACTACTGGGAATGAGCAGTTCTTC. The variable domain in full, with the rest retrieved from reference TRBV19 and TRBJ2-1, is DGGITQSPKYLFRKEGQNVTLSCEQNLNHDAMYWYRQDPGQGLRLIYYSQIVNDFQKGDIAEGYSVSREKKESFPLTVTSAQKNPTAFYLCASTPLTTGNEQFFGPGTRLTVL.

In its sample, this clone was seen a few times. The V and J genes are TRBV6-1 and TRBJ1-3; D might be TRBD1 (6 bases). The germline V and J ends were trimmed by 8 bases and 6 bases, with 11 bases remaining between them. There are 12 residues in the CDR3. Germline-derived CDR1 and CDR2 are MNHNS and SASEGT. CDR3 in DNA: TGTGCCAGCCAGGACAGCACAAACACCATATATTTT. Translated, it gives CASQDSTNTIYF.

The chain has TRBV4-1 and TRBJ1-5; tentatively, D is TRBD1 (6 bases). The CDR3 has 15 amino acids. V gave up 2 bases and J gave up 1 base, with 9 bases separating them. The germline V gene encodes CDR1 MGHRA and CDR2 YSYEKL. For the CDR3, the DNA is TGCGCCAGCAGCCAACGGGACACCAGCAATCAGCCCCAGCATTTT. Its protein is CASSQRDTSNQPQHF.

By sample share, this clone is medium-sized (0.01 to 0.1%). V is TRBV14 and J is TRBJ2-3; D uncertain. In germline, CDR1 is SGHDN, CDR2 FVKESK. V shed 5 bases and J shed 0 bases, with 12 bases lying between them. This CDR3 region has 15 residues. As DNA, the CDR3 is TGTGCCAGCAGCTGGAGTATTTCTAGCACAGATACGCAGTATTTT. The encoded protein is CASSWSISSTDTQYF.

The chain combines TRBV25-1 with TRBJ2-5, with D perhaps matching TRBD2 (6 bases). Germline values: CDR1 MGHDK, CDR2 SYGVNS. Trimming took 4 bases from V and 1 from J, leaving 13 bases between them. This CDR3 spans 15 amino acids. CDR3 DNA sequence: TGTGCCAGCAGTGCCAGACAGCGGGTCCAAGAGACCCAGTACTTC. Its translation is CASSARQRVQETQYF.

This sequence joins TRBV2 and TRBJ2-7; no clear D gene. Germline values: CDR1 SNHLY, CDR2 FYNNEI. This CDR3 is 16 amino acids long. The germline V and J ends were trimmed by 0 bases and 2 bases, with 14 bases remaining between them. The CDR3 DNA reads TGTGCCAGCAGTGAAGCGCTCGTCACCGCGACCTACGAGCAGTACTTC. It translates to CASSEALVTATYEQYF.

J is TRBJ1-2 and V is TRBV5-6; 9 bases match TRBD1. Germline V gene sequence: CDR1 SGHDT, CDR2 YYEEEE. V dropped 5 bases and J dropped 4; count of bases not matched to a gene: 12. The CDR3 contains 16 residues. This CDR3 is CASRRGQGLTFYGYTF. Here the CDR3 DNA reads TGTGCCAGCAGGCGGGGACAGGGCCTGACCTTCTATGGCTACACCTTC.

This clone was counted only a few times. V is TRBV7-3 and J is TRBJ2-5; TRBD1 is a possible D gene (6 bases). Trimming cost V 5 bases and J 5 bases, with 12 bases left between them. CDR3 length: 13 amino acids. Germline V CDR1 and CDR2: SGHTA, FQGTGA. The CDR3 loop reads CASSRQDGETQYF. The CDR3 DNA follows: TGTGCCAGCAGCCGACAGGACGGGGAGACCCAGTACTTC. Combining the CDR3 with reference TRBV7-3 and TRBJ2-5 gives the whole variable domain GAGVSQTPSNKVTEKGKYVELRCDPISGHTALYWYRQSLGQGPEFLIYFQGTGAADDSGLPNDRFFAVRPEGSVSTLKIQRTERGDSAVYLCASSRQDGETQYFGPGTRLLVL.

This chain links TRBV9 with TRBJ1-2, with 8 bases fitting TRBD1. The CDR3 has 15 residues. Trimming took 3 bases from V and 2 from J; bases not matched to a gene: 6. The germline V gene encodes CDR1 SGDLS and CDR2 YYNGEE. CDR3 amino acids: CASSADGQGNYGYTF. CDR3 DNA sequence: TGTGCCAGCAGCGCCGATGGACAGGGAAACTATGGCTACACCTTC.

Note on this clone: At one boundary the junction diverges from the germline segment, which might be a read error. This chain joins TRBV16 and TRBJ2-7; TRBD1 matches at 7 bases. Germline CDR1 reads KGHSY; CDR2 reads FQNENV. This CDR3 is built from 12 residues. The CDR3, as DNA: TGTGCCAGCAGCCATTCGACAGGGTTTCCGTCCTTC. This gives the protein CASSHSTGFPSF.

The V call is TRBV7-9, the J call TRBJ1-1; D may be TRBD1 (6 bases). CDR3 length: 16 residues. Trimming left V 1 base short and J 1 base short, with 13 bases between. Germline V lookup: CDR1 SEHNR, CDR2 FQNEAQ (reference sequence). Here the CDR3 reads CASSLESGATNTEAFF. As DNA, the CDR3 is TGTGCCAGCAGCTTAGAGTCAGGGGCGACGAACACTGAAGCTTTCTTT.

The chain recombines TRBV7-2 with TRBJ2-2; 9 nucleotides line up with TRBD1. V shed 5 bases and J 6 bases; nucleotides not matched to a gene: 10. This CDR3 has 16 amino acids. The germline V gene encodes CDR1 SGHTA and CDR2 FQGNSA. CDR3 region: CASSGQGPLISGELFF. The CDR3 coding sequence is TGTGCCAGCAGCGGACAGGGGCCGCTTATTTCCGGGGAGCTGTTTTTT. Full variable domain (missing parts from reference TRBV7-2 and TRBJ2-2): GAGVSQSPSNKVTEKGKDVELRCDPISGHTALYWYRQSLGQGLEFLIYFQGNSAPDKSGLPSDRFSAERTGGSVSTLTIQRTQQEDSAVYLCASSGQGPLISGELFFGEGSRLTVL.

This rearrangement joins TRBV5-6 to TRBJ1-2, with D tentatively TRBD1 (6 bases). The germline V gene encodes CDR1 SGHDT and CDR2 YYEEEE. Deletions cut 4 bases from V and 8 bases from J, with 15 bases between. This CDR3 has 13 amino acids. The CDR3 nucleotides are TGTGCCAGCAGCCTGGTACAGGGCGACGGCTACACCTTC. This sequence encodes CASSLVQGDGYTF.

This clone was counted only a few times. V gene TRBV10-3 combines with J gene TRBJ2-6; D possibly corresponds to TRBD1 (5 bases). The CDR3 has 15 amino acids. Trimming removed 5 bases at V and 0 bases at J, with 8 bases between. From germline, CDR1 is ENHRY and CDR2 SYGVKD. The CDR3 DNA sequence: TGTGCCATCAGTAGACAGAGCTCTGGGGCCAACGTCCTGACTTTC. Protein sequence: CAISRQSSGANVLTF.

V and J are TRBV5-1 and TRBJ2-7; 9 nucleotides match TRBD1. This CDR3 spans 15 amino acids. V shed 2 bases, J shed 6 bases, and the junction held 9 bases outside the gene matches. Germline V gives CDR1 SGHRS, CDR2 YFSETQ. Written as DNA, the CDR3 is TGCGCCAGCAGCTTCTCGGACAGGGGAGGAGGCGAGCAGTACTTC. Protein product: CASSFSDRGGGEQYF.

This chain joins TRBV2 and TRBJ2-3; 10 bases are a match to TRBD2. Germline assignment: CDR1 SNHLY and CDR2 FYNNEI. The V segment lost 6 bases and the J segment 5 bases; nucleotides outside the gene matches: 14. The CDR3 is made up of 17 amino acids. CDR3 residues: CASSLRGSGGFRDTQYF. Written as DNA, the CDR3 is TGTGCCAGCAGCCTTCGGGGTAGCGGGGGGTTTAGAGATACGCAGTATTTT.